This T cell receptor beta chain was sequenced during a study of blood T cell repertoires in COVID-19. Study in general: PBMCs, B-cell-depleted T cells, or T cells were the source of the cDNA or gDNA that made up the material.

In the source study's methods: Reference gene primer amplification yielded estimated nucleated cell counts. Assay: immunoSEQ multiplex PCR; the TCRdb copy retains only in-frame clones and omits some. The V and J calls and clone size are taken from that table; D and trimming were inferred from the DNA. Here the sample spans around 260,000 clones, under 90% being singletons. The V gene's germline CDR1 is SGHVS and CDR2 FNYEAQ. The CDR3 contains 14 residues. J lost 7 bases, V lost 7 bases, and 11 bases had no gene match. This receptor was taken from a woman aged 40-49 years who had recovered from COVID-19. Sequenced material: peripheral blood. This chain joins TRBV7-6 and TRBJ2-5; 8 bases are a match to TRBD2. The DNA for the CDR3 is TGTGCCAGCATCCCCCGAGCGGGAGTTGGGACCCAGTACTTC. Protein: CASIPRAGVGTQYF.